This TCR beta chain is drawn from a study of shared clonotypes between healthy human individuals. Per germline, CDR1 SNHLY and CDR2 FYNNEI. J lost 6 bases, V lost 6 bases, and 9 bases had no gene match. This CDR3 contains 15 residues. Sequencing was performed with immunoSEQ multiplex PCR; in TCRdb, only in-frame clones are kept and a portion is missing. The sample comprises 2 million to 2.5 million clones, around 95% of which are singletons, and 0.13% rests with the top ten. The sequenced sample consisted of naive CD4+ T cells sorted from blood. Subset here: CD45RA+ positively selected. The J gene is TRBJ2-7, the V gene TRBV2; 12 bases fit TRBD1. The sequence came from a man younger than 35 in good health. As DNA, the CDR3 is TGTGCCAGCAGCCCCGGCCGGGACAGGGGGCCCGAGCAGTACTTC. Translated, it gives CASSPGRDRGPEQYF.